This T cell receptor (beta chain) was recovered during a study of vaccination and CD4 T cells after COVID-19. Overall study context: Participants, all vaccine recipients, received two doses of either BNT162b2 or mRNA-1273.

The Oncomine TCR Beta short-read assay was what sequenced the DNA obtained from cultured CD4+ T cells. Using its own MiXCR run on the PCR reads, TCRdb lists one record per CDR3 protein. The sample has 6,500 to 9,000 distinct CDR3 sequences; around two thirds are singletons. The V gene end was trimmed by 5 bases and the J gene end by 4 bases; junction bases not matched to a gene: 6. In germline, CDR1 is SGHTA, CDR2 FQGNSA. CDR3 length: 14 residues. Notes on this clonotype: Its antigen is currently unknown.

Specified treatment: roughly ten-day PBMC culture with coronavirus spike peptide pools or control peptides (ViraFEST assay). The sequence was obtained from a human donor who had recovered from COVID-19. The material sequenced was CD4+ T cells from blood, cultured in vitro. This chain joins TRBV7-2 and TRBJ2-7; TRBD1 aligns across 9 bases. The CDR3 spells CASSPGTGIYEQYF. CDR3 in DNA: TGTGCCAGCAGCCCCGGGACAGGGATTTACGAGCAGTACTTC.